This T cell receptor beta chain was observed in a study of blood T cells in healthy people across ages. Study-wide points: Relative to aged donors, long-lived donors carried more naive CD4+ cells and displayed higher diversity.

The use of a sample-barcoded 5' primer and a J-beta primer mix characterized a second PCR of roughly 6 to 11 cycles. Tags on each cDNA molecule came from a template-switch adaptor with 12 random nucleotides. In TCRdb, the 5' RACE reads were re-called with MiXCR into one record per CDR3 protein. The repertoire holds under 800,000 distinct CDR3 sequences, with 40% to 45% as singletons. With respect to this clonotype: Its antigen is as yet unknown.

Specimen: blood. This receptor was taken from a woman aged 55-70 years in good health.

The CDR3 bases are TGTGCCAGCAGCGGGACCACGAAAGAGACCCAGTACTTC. It codes for CASSGTTKETQYF. The chain has TRBV6-1 and TRBJ2-5; perhaps D is TRBD1 or TRBD2 (5 bases each). In germline, CDR1 is MNHNS, CDR2 SASEGT. The CDR3 runs to 13 residues. Trimming stripped 6 bases from V and 3 bases from J, with 11 bases between.